The text below deals with one T cell receptor beta chain. This clonotype occurred many times. There is no known antigen for this receptor. Base qualities are not recorded, but no much larger clone differs from it by a single base. This record comes from a study of regulatory T cells in long-lasting Graves disease (dated by TCRdb to about 2021). Broadly, across the study: Newly diagnosed Graves' disease patients had taken antithyroid drugs for less than 3 months. Patients with persistent Graves' disease were compared with patients with newly diagnosed Graves' disease using TCR sequencing and RNA sequencing of peripheral blood. The study was registered as a clinical trial and conducted in China. A total of 35 or so samples underwent TCR sequencing: some 13 from persistent and around 20 from newly diagnosed Graves' disease patients. Overall study outcomes, separate from this receptor: Sequencing and analysis were restricted to the TCR beta chain. Persistent disease showed preferential use of TRBV28, TRBJ1-2 and TRBJ2-5, whereas newly diagnosed disease favored TRBV20-1 and TRBJ2-1. Persistent patients shared more public clonotypes among themselves (under 3,000) than newly diagnosed patients did (about 970). Compared with newly diagnosed patients, persistent Graves' disease patients had lower TCR Shannon entropy and fewer highly expanded clones, which suggests clonal expansion. The authors acknowledged the small sample size as a limitation that may reduce accuracy. Because the primary lesion, thyroid tissue, could not be accessed, the study looked at peripheral blood alone.

The protocol used for the library was multiplex PCR. Sequencing took place on an Illumina HiSeq 4000. CDR3 regions were amplified by Arm-PCR with iRepertoire HTBI primers to construct TCR beta libraries. Gel purification was performed on PCR products prior to sequencing. In the original analysis: Gene usage analysis of CDR3 amino acid clonotypes used the approximately 56 TRBV and 14 TRBJ segments found across samples. Filtered high-quality paired reads were merged into contigs using COPE and FqMerger. Contigs were aligned with BLAST to IMGT TRBV, TRBD and TRBJ reference genes, and CDR3 was defined per IMGT. Clonotypes above 0.1% frequency were classified as highly expanded clones. Shannon entropy served as the measure of repertoire diversity, while the Gini coefficient captured V-J evenness. Clonotypes shared by more than one individual were considered public. In TCRdb, the public reads were trimmed at Q25 with fastp and aligned with MiXCR, with productive beta chains retained. For every CDR3 protein sequence, its rows merge into one entry that carries the most common genes and DNA. The V and J calls and clone size are TCRdb's, not the authors'. Recorded for this sample are about 430,000 distinct CDR3 sequences; about 15% of them occurred a single time. About 8.2% of the sample rests with the top ten.

Per the germline V gene, WSHSY is the CDR1 and SAAADI is the CDR2. There are 14 amino acids in the CDR3, from cysteine to phenylalanine inclusive. The retained sequence is limited to the CDR3, 42 bases, with the frame set at the first base. Trimming costs V 6 bases and J 1 base, and their ends lie 9 bases apart. What this sample's time point label stands for: newly diagnosed GD, antithyroid drugs for less than 3 months. For both TCR sequencing and RNA sequencing, RNA was extracted from PBMCs using TRIzol. The diagnosis of Graves' disease was made according to American Thyroid Association guidelines. The patients came from an endocrinology department in Xi'an, China. From each patient, nine milliliters of peripheral blood was collected into an EDTA anticoagulant tube. Ficoll Paque Plus density gradient separation was used to isolate PBMCs, and no additional T cell sorting was done. An Agilent 2100 Bioanalyzer and agarose gel were used to check RNA quality, and a NanoDrop 2000 was used to measure RNA concentration.

These data were also filed under a second study, of T cells in Graves' hyperthyroidism and ophthalmopathy. The second paper states: Stable Graves' hyperthyroidism was defined as the absence of progression to ophthalmopathy over 18 months of follow-up. Hyperthyroidism patients were newly diagnosed, had a disease duration of under 2 months, and were aged 18 to 65 years. The study excluded patients with uncontrolled infections, other autoimmune diseases, pregnancy or lactation. Clinical symptoms, serum thyroxine and TRAb, thyroid ultrasound, and orbital computed tomography formed the basis for the diagnoses. The first round of RT-PCR for the TCR CDR3 was performed with the HTBI primer set and the Qiagen OneStep RT-PCR kit. Blood samples also contained most of the expanded thyroid clonotypes (frequency above 0.001), which suggests that blood repertoires may reflect thyroid immune responses. A 13 V-J signature model separated ophthalmopathy from stable hyperthyroidism, with about 88% sensitivity and 81% to 83% specificity in cross-validation and 80%/75% in testing. In validation, the model predicted progression to ophthalmopathy with approximately 71% sensitivity and approximately 72% specificity, a median of 6.5 months before onset. To identify TCR V-J signatures that set the groups apart, the researchers used a discovery cohort of 100 patients, made up of 40 to 45 with Graves' ophthalmopathy and 55 to 65 with stable Graves' hyperthyroidism. Prospective prediction of ophthalmopathy was tested in an independent validation cohort consisting of roughly 19 hyperthyroidism patients and around 16 patients who later progressed to ophthalmopathy. The approximately 100 discovery patients were randomly split 7:3 into training and test sets. Thyroid tissue and blood T-cell repertoires from six Graves' hyperthyroidism patients were also compared in the study. Following sampling, methimazole starting at 30 mg daily was given to hyperthyroidism patients, and high-dose intravenous methylprednisolone was given to ophthalmopathy patients. Libraries were constructed in a second round of multiplex PCR, after which size selection and purification were performed. The libraries were sequenced on an Illumina HiSeq2000 using paired-end 100 bp reads. SOAPnuke was used to process the raw data, throwing out any read that contained adapters or uncalled bases, had a mean Phred below 15, or lacked an exact constant-primer or identifier match. COPE v1.2.5 was used to merge high-quality paired reads, and clonotypes were defined as unique nucleotide sequences. MiTCR v1.1 was used to align the clonotypes against IMGT TRBV, TRBD and TRBJ reference segments. The analysis included only V-J combinations with a frequency above 0.0001, which together covered around 99% of the repertoires. A TCS score was defined as the ratio of F50 (clonal expansion) to E x V (chaos), with BLOSUM62-based TCRdist applied between CDR3 peptides within each V-J. Welch's t-statistics and random forest reduced 450 to 600 V-J features to roughly 13, which were used in a naive Bayes classifier (R e1071). Sample size was not statistically predetermined, and investigators were not blinded to group allocation. According to the paper, TCR Vbeta CDR3 sequencing was carried out on 135 peripheral blood samples, which came from more than 40 ophthalmopathy, 70 to 80 hyperthyroidism and some 17 progressor patients.

Recombination joined TRBV10-2 with TRBJ2-2, and perhaps TRBD2 as D gene, on 7 matching bases. This clonotype was obtained from a woman between 40 and 50 years old with Graves disease. Donor details come from another sample of the same person, matched by shared clones. The material was peripheral blood mononuclear cells (PBMCs), obtained at new diagnosis, from a patient treated with antithyroid drugs. The encoded CDR3 is CASRGGVNTGELFF. The sequenced DNA: TGCGCCAGCAGAGGGGGGGTGAACACCGGGGAGCTGTTTTTT.